This passage covers 7 T cell receptor beta chains from one sample sequenced in a study of shared clonotypes between healthy human individuals. Here immunoSEQ multiplex PCR was the method, and the copy in TCRdb shows in-frame clones only, minus some. This sample has approximately 980,000 clones, with approximately 80% found just once. The sample taken for sequencing was memory CD4+ T cells sorted from blood. The subset: CD45RA-negative fraction. These receptors were obtained from a man between 18 and 35 years old in good health.

The chain joins TRBV19 to TRBJ2-7, with TRBD2 identical over 8 bases. J lost 2 bases, V lost 3 bases, and 6 bases had no gene match. Looked up from germline, CDR1 is LNHDA and CDR2 is SQIVND (reference sequence). The CDR3 sequence is 15 residues long. CDR3 DNA sequence: TGTGCCAGTAGTATCGTTTCTAGCGGGCCCTACGAGCAGTACTTC. Translation gives CASSIVSSGPYEQYF.

V is TRBV5-1 and J is TRBJ1-1; TRBD1 aligns across 9 bases. The germline CDR1 and CDR2 sequences are SGHRS and YFSETQ. CDR3 size: 13 residues. The junction had 0 bases not matched to a gene; V was cut back by 3 bases and J by 3 bases. The CDR3 DNA is TGCGCCAGCAGCTGGACAGGGGACACTGAAGCTTTCTTT. It encodes CASSWTGDTEAFF.

Only one count was recorded for this clone. The chain combines TRBV7-2 with TRBJ2-3; TRBD2 matches 13 bases. The ends lost 6 bases at V and 6 bases at J; junction bases unmatched: 9. Per the germline V gene, CDR1 is SGHTA and CDR2 is FQGNSA. CDR3 length: 16 residues. The CDR3 region is CASRVGLAGVFDTQYF. CDR3 DNA: TGTGCCAGCAGAGTAGGACTAGCGGGGGTGTTTGATACGCAGTATTTT.

In its sample, this clone was seen once. V and J are TRBV19 and TRBJ2-6; D call uncertain. The V gene's germline CDR1 is LNHDA and CDR2 SQIVND (reference sequence). This CDR3 contains 17 residues. Trimming removed 1 base from V and 4 bases from J, with 14 bases in between. Here the CDR3 DNA reads TGTGCCAGTAGTATAGGAGTGGCCGCCGCGGGGGCCAACGTCCTGACTTTC. This translates into CASSIGVAAAGANVLTF. The full variable domain, its missing parts supplied by reference TRBV19 and TRBJ2-6, is DGGITQSPKYLFRKEGQNVTLSCEQNLNHDAMYWYRQDPGQGLRLIYYSQIVNDFQKGDIAEGYSVSREKKESFPLTVTSAQKNPTAFYLCASSIGVAAAGANVLTFGAGSRLTVL.

There are a few counts of this clone. The CDR3 coding sequence is TGCGCCAGCAGTAAGAGCTACAATGAGCAGTTCTTC. Translating it yields CASSKSYNEQFF. The chain employs TRBV5-1 and TRBJ2-1; D is ambiguous. V was clipped by 5 bases and J by 3 bases, with 6 bases between them. Germline V gene data show CDR1 as SGHRS and CDR2 as YFSETQ. CDR3 size: 12 residues.

In regard to this clone: The same CDR3 arises from other DNA sequences in this sample as well. The rearrangement joins TRBV6-1 to TRBJ1-5; 10 bases line up with TRBD1. Germline trimming cut 6 bases from V and 4 bases from J; bases unmatched to any gene: 3. Germline V gives CDR1 MNHNS, CDR2 SASEGT. The CDR3 totals 14 residues. The CDR3 protein is CASSSGQGNQPQHF. The CDR3, as DNA: TGTGCCAGCAGCTCGGGACAGGGGAATCAGCCCCAGCATTTT.

The genes are TRBV5-5 and TRBJ1-5; D is uncertain. Germline loops: CDR1 SGHKS, CDR2 YYEKEE (reference sequence). Trimming removed 0 bases at V and 6 bases at J, with 13 bases between. CDR3 length equals 15 residues. In DNA form, the CDR3 reads TGTGCCAGCAGCTTGGGCCTACATAGGCCTCAGCCCCAGCATTTT. Residues: CASSLGLHRPQPQHF.